The 4 T cell receptor beta chains below were found in one sample sequenced in a study of blood T cell repertoires in COVID-19. Measured with immunoSEQ multiplex PCR; TCRdb has only the in-frame clones, and not every one. The table includes some 78,000 clones, about 90% detected once. The sequenced material came from peripheral blood. Receptors originate from a woman at least 80 years old with active or convalescent COVID-19.

The J gene is TRBJ1-2, the V gene TRBV6-5; D not certain. CDR3 size: 13 residues. Trimming left V 5 bases short and J 8 bases short, with 15 bases between. The germline gives CDR1 MNHEY, CDR2 SVGAGI. The CDR3 here is CASSPLGREGYTF. CDR3 coding DNA: TGTGCCAGCAGTCCGCTGGGGAGGGAGGGCTACACCTTC.

The V gene is TRBV6-2 or TRBV6-3, the J gene TRBJ2-1, with 7 bases identical to TRBD2. The length of the CDR3 is 14 residues. With 5 bases clipped from V and 4 bases from J, the junction kept 5 bases outside the gene matches. From germline, CDR1 is MNHEY and CDR2 SVGEGT. The CDR3 sequence: CASSTLAVYNEQFF. The CDR3 nucleotides are TGTGCCAGCAGTACGCTAGCGGTATACAATGAGCAGTTCTTC.

This rearrangement joins TRBV7-9 to TRBJ1-6, with D possibly being TRBD1 (5 bases). Trimming took off 1 base at V and 6 bases at J, with 10 bases between the two ends. CDR3 length: 15 amino acids. CDR1 is SEHNR, CDR2 FQNEAQ, per germline (reference sequence). CDR3 amino acids: CASSLGDYGNSPLHF. CDR3 nucleotides: TGTGCCAGCAGCTTAGGGGACTATGGTAATTCACCCCTCCACTTT.

The CDR3 DNA is TGTGCCATCAGTGAGTCCCCAGGGCTCCAATCGGATGGCTACACCTTC. As protein: CAISESPGLQSDGYTF. The chain joins TRBV10-3 to TRBJ1-2, with D tentatively TRBD1 (5 bases). The CDR3 length is 16 residues. Per the germline V gene, CDR1 is ENHRY and CDR2 is SYGVKD. Trimming removed 0 bases at V and 6 bases at J, with 17 bases between.